This is a list of T cell receptor beta chains from one sample in a study of blood T cells in healthy people across ages. TCRdb analysed the 5' RACE reads with MiXCR anew, one entry per CDR3 protein. This sample has fewer than 2,000,000 distinct CDR3 sequences; about 35% occur once, and the top ten carry about 11%. Sequenced material: blood. The receptor source for this set is a woman younger than 45 in good health. Each CDR3 is given with its conserved first and last residue. A D gene is named only where the DNA matches it firmly. Clone sizes are given selectively: once, few, many, or a class where the clone is expanded.

d_call	v_call	j_call	clone_size	cdr3_aa	cdr3_nt
TRBD1	TRBV29-1	TRBJ1-2	few	CSATGQTYGYTF	TGCAGCGCGACGGGACAGACCTATGGCTACACCTTC
TRBD1	TRBV29-1	TRBJ2-7	many	CSGSDRAEEQYF	TGCAGCGGATCGGACAGGGCGGAGGAGCAGTACTTC
.	TRBV5-1	TRBJ2-1	few	CASSLEPGVTEQFF	TGCGCCAGCAGCTTGGAACCAGGGGTAACTGAGCAGTTCTTC
.	TRBV25-1	TRBJ1-5	.	CASIRGAGQPQHF	TGTGCCAGCATCCGGGGGGCGGGTCAGCCCCAGCATTTT
.	TRBV28	TRBJ2-1	few	CASRSWRGITYNEQFF	TGTGCCAGCAGATCGTGGAGGGGGATCACCTACAATGAGCAGTTCTTC
TRBD1	TRBV7-9	TRBJ2-5	.	CASGLPRTGGWETQYF	TGTGCCAGCGGCTTGCCCCGGACAGGGGGTTGGGAGACCCAGTACTTC
TRBD1	TRBV28	TRBJ2-5	.	CASRHGTGQETQYF	TGTGCCAGCAGACATGGGACAGGTCAAGAGACCCAGTACTTC
TRBD2	TRBV29-1	TRBJ2-1	many	CSVPAGTSGRVSYNEQFF	TGCAGCGTCCCCGCCGGGACTAGCGGGAGGGTCTCCTACAATGAGCAGTTCTTC
.	TRBV21-1	TRBJ1-4	.	CASSKITTGFNEKLFF	TGTGCCAGCAGCAAAATAACCACAGGGTTTAATGAAAAACTGTTTTTT
.	TRBV12-3/TRBV12-4	TRBJ2-3	.	CASSTRVEADVQYF	TGTGCCAGCAGCACCAGGGTAGAGGCAGATGTGCAGTATTTT
.	TRBV14	TRBJ2-3	.	CASSQLPASLSTDTQYF	TGTGCCAGCAGCCAATTGCCAGCCTCCCTTAGCACAGATACGCAGTATTTT
TRBD2	TRBV7-8	TRBJ2-5	few	CASSTLAGVPETQYF	TGTGCCAGCAGCACCCTAGCGGGGGTCCCAGAGACCCAGTACTTC
TRBD1	TRBV24-1	TRBJ2-5	.	CATSDPGQGQETQYF	TGTGCCACCAGTGATCCTGGACAGGGGCAAGAGACCCAGTACTTC
TRBD1	TRBV30	TRBJ1-4	.	CAWSAGQGREKLFF	TGTGCCTGGAGTGCAGGACAGGGACGGGAAAAACTGTTTTTT
.	TRBV9	TRBJ2-3	once	CASSERARRQFIDTQYF	TGTGCCAGCAGCGAAAGAGCCCGGCGACAGTTCATAGATACGCAGTATTTT
.	TRBV2	TRBJ2-7	.	CAMRSGYEQYF	TGTGCCATGCGATCAGGCTACGAGCAGTACTTC
.	TRBV4-2	TRBJ2-7	.	CASSGGTRSHEQYF	TGTGCCAGCAGCGGGGGCACTCGCTCCCACGAGCAGTACTTC
TRBD1	TRBV28	TRBJ1-2	.	CANSPSTGGIYGYTF	TGTGCCAACAGTCCTTCGACAGGGGGGATCTATGGCTACACCTTC
.	TRBV28	TRBJ2-7	.	CASSSLRGSLSYEQYF	TGTGCCAGCAGCTCCCTTAGGGGGAGCCTCTCTTACGAGCAGTACTTC
TRBD2	TRBV27	TRBJ2-1	few	CASVAGGSYNEQFF	TGTGCCAGCGTAGCGGGAGGCTCCTACAATGAGCAGTTCTTC
.	TRBV6-1	TRBJ1-1	few	CASSARALLMNTEAFF	TGTGCCAGCAGTGCCCGGGCCCTATTAATGAACACTGAAGCTTTCTTT
TRBD2	TRBV28	TRBJ2-1	.	CATLPSGRDNEQFF	TGTGCCACCCTCCCTAGCGGGAGGGACAATGAGCAGTTCTTC
.	TRBV6-1	TRBJ2-7	few	CASSEEMSGDTYEQYF	TGTGCCAGCAGTGAAGAAATGTCAGGGGATACCTACGAGCAGTACTTC
.	TRBV6-5	TRBJ2-1	.	CASRVDRSQSYEQFF	TGTGCCAGCAGAGTCGACAGATCTCAGTCCTATGAGCAGTTCTTC
.	TRBV5-1	TRBJ2-7	.	CASSFYSVSYEQYF	TGCGCCAGCAGCTTTTACAGCGTTTCCTACGAGCAGTACTTC
TRBD2	TRBV20-1	TRBJ2-7	few	CSARGLAGVRDEQYF	TGCAGTGCTAGGGGACTAGCCGGGGTTAGGGACGAGCAGTACTTC
TRBD2	TRBV7-2	TRBJ2-1	.	CASSLALRGGGEQFF	TGTGCCAGCAGCTTAGCGTTGCGGGGGGGCGGCGAACAGTTCTTC
.	TRBV9	TRBJ2-7	.	CASSVVPSSHEQYF	TGTGCCAGCAGCGTAGTGCCATCTTCCCACGAGCAGTACTTC
.	TRBV7-9	TRBJ2-7	.	CASSLPPEQYF	TGTGCCAGCAGCCTTCCTCCAGAGCAGTACTTC
.	TRBV30	TRBJ2-7	.	CAWSVLSFEQYF	TGTGCCTGGAGTGTACTATCTTTCGAGCAGTACTTC
.	TRBV12-3/TRBV12-4	TRBJ2-5	.	CASSLLGGKEETPYF	TGTGCCAGCAGTTTATTGGGCGGGAAGGAGGAGACCCCGTACTTC
.	TRBV7-9	TRBJ1-4	.	CASSSNRDPNEKLFF	TGTGCCAGCAGCTCAAACCGGGACCCCAATGAAAAACTGTTTTTT
TRBD2	TRBV19	TRBJ2-1	once	CASSILADLYNEQFF	TGTGCCAGTAGTATTCTAGCGGACCTCTACAATGAGCAGTTCTTC
.	TRBV12-3/TRBV12-4	TRBJ2-3	.	CASRTDLGGVDMQYF	TGTGCCAGCAGGACAGACTTGGGGGGAGTGGATATGCAGTATTTT
TRBD1	TRBV5-5	TRBJ2-1	.	CASSFGQGQRINEQFF	TGTGCCAGCAGCTTTGGACAGGGTCAGCGGATCAATGAGCAGTTCTTC
TRBD1	TRBV5-1	TRBJ2-7	few	CASSTKGQGSYEQYF	TGCGCCAGCAGTACTAAGGGACAGGGATCCTACGAGCAGTACTTC
.	TRBV20-1	TRBJ2-3	.	CSAKGGPPSTDTQYF	TGCAGTGCCAAAGGGGGACCCCCTAGCACAGATACGCAGTATTTT
.	TRBV10-3	TRBJ2-5	few	CASAQAQETQYF	TGTGCCTCTGCCCAAGCCCAAGAGACCCAGTACTTC
.	TRBV7-2	TRBJ1-2	many	CASSPQGQRGGYTF	TGTGCCAGCAGCCCCCAAGGACAGAGGGGCGGCTACACCTTC
.	TRBV29-1	TRBJ1-1	.	CSVEGDRNTEAFF	TGCAGCGTCGAGGGCGACAGGAACACTGAAGCTTTCTTT
TRBD2	TRBV29-1	TRBJ2-7	many	CSVGATGIQASGGYEQYF	TGCAGCGTTGGGGCTACCGGGATCCAGGCATCGGGGGGTTACGAGCAGTACTTC
TRBD1	TRBV6-1	TRBJ2-7	few	CASSEGQGAPWQYF	TGTGCCAGCAGTGAAGGACAGGGGGCCCCTTGGCAGTACTTC
.	TRBV7-8	TRBJ2-5	.	CASSLGVWDGQETQYF	TGTGCCAGCAGCTTAGGTGTTTGGGACGGTCAAGAGACCCAGTACTTC
.	TRBV6-2/TRBV6-3	TRBJ2-7	many	CASSYGGLYEQYF	TGTGCCAGCAGTTACGGGGGACTCTACGAGCAGTACTTC
.	TRBV29-1	TRBJ2-2	once	CSVTVSTGELFF	TGCAGCGTCACGGTGTCCACCGGGGAGCTGTTTTTT
TRBD2	TRBV24-1	TRBJ2-3	.	CATSESREDTQYF	TGTGCCACCAGTGAATCGCGGGAGGATACGCAGTATTTT
.	TRBV12-3/TRBV12-4	TRBJ1-2	.	CASSLLLTNGYTF	TGTGCCAGCAGCCTACTCTTGACGAATGGCTACACCTTC
.	TRBV21-1	TRBJ2-4	.	CASSRYLEGANIQYF	TGTGCCAGCAGCAGGTACTTAGAGGGAGCGAACATTCAGTACTTC
TRBD2	TRBV3-1	TRBJ2-7	.	CASSRRTSGSLYEQYF	TGTGCCAGCAGCCGCAGGACTAGCGGGAGTTTGTACGAGCAGTACTTC
.	TRBV6-2/TRBV6-3	TRBJ2-2	.	CASSYTVLDRELFF	TGTGCCAGCAGTTATACGGTCCTCGACCGGGAGCTGTTTTTT
TRBD2	TRBV13	TRBJ2-3	.	CASSHSLLTSGGGTDTQYF	TGTGCCAGCAGTCACAGCTTACTGACTAGCGGGGGGGGCACAGATACGCAGTATTTT
.	TRBV20-1	TRBJ2-3	few	CSARGTKVNTQYF	TGCAGTGCTAGAGGGACTAAGGTGAATACGCAGTATTTT
.	TRBV4-1	TRBJ2-7	few	CASSPLGTPSVHEQYF	TGCGCCAGCAGCCCACTCGGGACTCCCAGCGTCCACGAGCAGTACTTC
.	TRBV2	TRBJ2-2	.	CASSEEWDRGSGELFF	TGTGCCAGCAGTGAGGAGTGGGATAGGGGGTCCGGGGAGCTGTTTTTT
.	TRBV15	TRBJ2-7	few	CATSRGGLMTYEQYF	TGTGCCACCAGCAGAGGTGGGCTGATGACCTACGAGCAGTACTTC
.	TRBV29-1	TRBJ2-7	many	CSVVSDTDFEQYF	TGCAGCGTTGTTAGTGACACTGATTTCGAGCAGTACTTC
TRBD2	TRBV27	TRBJ2-7	.	CASGLAGVAEQYF	TGTGCCAGCGGGCTAGCGGGAGTAGCCGAGCAGTACTTC